The 2 T cell receptor beta chains reported below all come from one sample, sequenced in a study of blood T cells in healthy people across ages. With a J-beta primer mix and a sample-barcoded 5' primer, a second PCR ran about 7 to 11 cycles. MiXCR, run by TCRdb on the 5' RACE reads, gives a single entry per CDR3 protein. The table has about 2 million distinct CDR3 sequences, about 50% seen once. Material: blood. These TCRs come from a woman in her 40s in good health.

The V and J genes are TRBV9 and TRBJ2-6; 9 bases agree with TRBD1. The CDR3 runs to 16 residues. With 3 bases clipped from V and 0 bases from J, the junction kept 1 base outside the gene matches. The germline gives CDR1 SGDLS, CDR2 YYNGEE. This CDR3 is CASSGDRASGANVLTF. The DNA of the CDR3 is TGTGCCAGCAGCGGGGACAGGGCCTCTGGGGCCAACGTCCTGACTTTC.

This clonotype was seen a handful of times. The rearrangement joins TRBV28 to TRBJ2-1; D is undetermined. This CDR3 comprises 14 residues. The V and J ends lost 4 bases and 5 bases respectively, with 12 bases between them. The germline gives CDR1 MDHEN, CDR2 SYDVKM. CDR3 sequence: CASSSLEANNEQFF. CDR3 DNA: TGTGCCAGCAGTTCTCTCGAGGCAAACAATGAGCAGTTCTTC. Using reference TRBV28 and TRBJ2-1 for the parts outside the CDR3, the full variable domain is DVKVTQSSRYLVKRTGEKVFLECVQDMDHENMFWYRQDPGLGLRLIYFSYDVKMKEKGDIPEGYSVSREKKERFSLILESASTNQTSMYLCASSSLEANNEQFFGPGTRLTVL.